Included here is one TCR beta chain sequence, with context. Study processing details: Reference gene primer amplification yielded estimated nucleated cell counts. TCRdb's table, derived via immunoSEQ multiplex PCR, lists solely in-frame clones and lacks some. The V and J calls and clone size are taken from that table; D and trimming were inferred from the DNA. The sample lists almost 350,000 clones, more than 70% occurring once. These data originate in a study of blood T cell repertoires in COVID-19. On the study more broadly: PBMCs, B-cell-depleted T cells, or T cells provided the cDNA or gDNA that made up the material.

The study assigned cohorts using participant-reported clinical history. CDR3 size: 15 residues. Trimming left V 0 bases short and J 5 bases short, with 14 bases between. Germline V gene lookup returns CDR1 SGHRS and CDR2 YFSETQ. The chain carries TRBV5-1 and TRBJ2-5; TRBD1 is a possible D gene (5 bases). The TCR originated in a woman between 25 and 40 years old who had been exposed to COVID-19. Sequencing was done on a sample of PBMCs or T cells enriched from blood (not recorded which). The CDR3 region is CASSLEGRVEETQYF. The CDR3 DNA sequence: TGCGCCAGCAGCTTGGAGGGCAGGGTAGAGGAGACCCAGTACTTC.